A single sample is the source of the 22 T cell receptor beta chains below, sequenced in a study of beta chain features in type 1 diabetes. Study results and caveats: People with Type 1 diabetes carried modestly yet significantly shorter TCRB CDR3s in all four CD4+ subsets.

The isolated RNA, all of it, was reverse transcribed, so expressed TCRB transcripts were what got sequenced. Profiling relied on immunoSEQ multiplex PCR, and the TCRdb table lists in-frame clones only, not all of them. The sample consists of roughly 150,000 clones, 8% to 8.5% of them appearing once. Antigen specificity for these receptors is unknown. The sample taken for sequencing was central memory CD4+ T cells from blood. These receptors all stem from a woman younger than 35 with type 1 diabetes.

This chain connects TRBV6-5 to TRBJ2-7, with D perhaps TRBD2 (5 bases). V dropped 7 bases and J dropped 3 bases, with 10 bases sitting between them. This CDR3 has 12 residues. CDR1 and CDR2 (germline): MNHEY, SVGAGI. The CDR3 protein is CASTDLNYEQYF. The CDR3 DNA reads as TGTGCCAGCACGGACTTAAACTACGAGCAGTACTTC.

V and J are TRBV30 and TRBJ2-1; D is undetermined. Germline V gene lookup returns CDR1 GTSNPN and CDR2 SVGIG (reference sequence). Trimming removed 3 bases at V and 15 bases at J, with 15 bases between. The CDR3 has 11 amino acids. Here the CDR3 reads CAWSYLAVVFF. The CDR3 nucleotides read TGTGCCTGGAGCTATCTGGCGGTGGTGTTCTTC.

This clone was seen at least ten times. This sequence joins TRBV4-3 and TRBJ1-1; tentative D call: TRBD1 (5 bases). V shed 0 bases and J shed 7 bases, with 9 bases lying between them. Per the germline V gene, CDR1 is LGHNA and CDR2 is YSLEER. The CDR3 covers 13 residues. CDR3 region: CASSQDYGGEAFF. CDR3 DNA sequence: TGCGCCAGCAGCCAAGACTACGGGGGTGAAGCTTTCTTT.

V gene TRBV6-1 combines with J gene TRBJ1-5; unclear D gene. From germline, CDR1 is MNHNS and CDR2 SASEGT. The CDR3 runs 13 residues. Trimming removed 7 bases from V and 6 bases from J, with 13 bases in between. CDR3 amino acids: CASNFGEGQPQHF. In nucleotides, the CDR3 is TGTGCCAGCAATTTTGGGGAGGGTCAGCCCCAGCATTTT.

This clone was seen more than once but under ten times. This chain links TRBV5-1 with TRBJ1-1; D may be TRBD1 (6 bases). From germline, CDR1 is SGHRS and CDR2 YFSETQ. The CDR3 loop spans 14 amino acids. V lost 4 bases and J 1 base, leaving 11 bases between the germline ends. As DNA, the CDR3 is TGCGCCAGCAGCCCGGGACATCAGAACACTGAAGCTTTCTTT. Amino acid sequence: CASSPGHQNTEAFF.

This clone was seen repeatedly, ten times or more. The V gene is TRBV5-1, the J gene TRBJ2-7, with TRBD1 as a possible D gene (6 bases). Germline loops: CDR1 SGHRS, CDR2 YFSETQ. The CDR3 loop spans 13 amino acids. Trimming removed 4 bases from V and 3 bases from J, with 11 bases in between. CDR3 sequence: CASSRDINYEQYF. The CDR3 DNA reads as TGCGCCAGCAGCCGGGACATCAACTACGAGCAGTACTTC.

CDR3 region: CASSPSGGRTEAFF. The CDR3 DNA is TGTGCCAGCAGTCCGTCGGGGGGGAGGACTGAAGCTTTCTTT. The chain recombines TRBV28 with TRBJ1-1, with D maybe TRBD1 (5 bases). Germline-derived CDR1 and CDR2 are MDHEN and SYDVKM. Trimming shortened V by 5 bases and J by 5 bases, and 15 bases separated the two germline ends. This CDR3 has 14 residues.

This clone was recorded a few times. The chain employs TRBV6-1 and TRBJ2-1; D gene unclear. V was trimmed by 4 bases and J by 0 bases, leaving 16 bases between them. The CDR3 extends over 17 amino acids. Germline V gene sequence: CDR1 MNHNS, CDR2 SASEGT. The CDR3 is CASSVSRPPSSYNEQFF. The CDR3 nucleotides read TGTGCCAGCAGTGTGTCCAGGCCCCCCAGCTCCTACAATGAGCAGTTCTTC.

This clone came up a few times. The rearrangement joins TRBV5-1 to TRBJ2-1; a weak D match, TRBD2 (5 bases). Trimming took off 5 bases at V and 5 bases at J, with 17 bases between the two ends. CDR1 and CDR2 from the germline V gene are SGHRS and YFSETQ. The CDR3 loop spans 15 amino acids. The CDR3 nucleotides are TGCGCCAGCAGGGCCGAGGGTCAAAGCAACAATGAGCAGTTCTTC. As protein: CASRAEGQSNNEQFF.

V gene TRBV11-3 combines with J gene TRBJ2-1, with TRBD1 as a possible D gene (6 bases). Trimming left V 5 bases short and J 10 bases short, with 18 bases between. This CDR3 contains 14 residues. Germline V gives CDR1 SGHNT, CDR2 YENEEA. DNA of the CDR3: TGTGCCAGCAGCCCTCTACAGGGATCGGGCGAGCAGTTCTTC. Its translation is CASSPLQGSGEQFF.

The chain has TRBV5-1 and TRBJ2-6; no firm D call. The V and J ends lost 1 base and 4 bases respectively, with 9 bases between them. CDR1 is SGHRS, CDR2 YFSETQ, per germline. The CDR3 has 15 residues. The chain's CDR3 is CASSLQEAGANVLTF. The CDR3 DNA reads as TGCGCCAGCAGCTTGCAAGAAGCCGGGGCCAACGTCCTGACTTTC.

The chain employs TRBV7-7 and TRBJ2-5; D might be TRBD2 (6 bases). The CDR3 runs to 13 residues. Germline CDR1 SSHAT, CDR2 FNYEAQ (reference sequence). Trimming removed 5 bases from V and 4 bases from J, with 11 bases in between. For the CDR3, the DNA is TGTGCCAGCAGCCTGACTAGACCAGAGACCCAGTACTTC. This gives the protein CASSLTRPETQYF.

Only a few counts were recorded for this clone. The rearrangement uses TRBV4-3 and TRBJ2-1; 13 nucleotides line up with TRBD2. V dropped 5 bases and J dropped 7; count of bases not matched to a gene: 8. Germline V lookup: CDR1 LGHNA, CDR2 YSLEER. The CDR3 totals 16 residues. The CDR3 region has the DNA TGCGCCAGCAGCAAAACCGGGACTAGCGGGAATAATGAGCAGTTCTTC. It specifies CASSKTGTSGNNEQFF.

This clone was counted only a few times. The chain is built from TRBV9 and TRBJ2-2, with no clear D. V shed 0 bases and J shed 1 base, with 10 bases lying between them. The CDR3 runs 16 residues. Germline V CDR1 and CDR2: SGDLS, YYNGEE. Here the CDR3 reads CASSVALRLNTGELFF. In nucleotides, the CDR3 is TGTGCCAGCAGCGTAGCTTTGCGGCTGAACACCGGGGAGCTGTTTTTT.

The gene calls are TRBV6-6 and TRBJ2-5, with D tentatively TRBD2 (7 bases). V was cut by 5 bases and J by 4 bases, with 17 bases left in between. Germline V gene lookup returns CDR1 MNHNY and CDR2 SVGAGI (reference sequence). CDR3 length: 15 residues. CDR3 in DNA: TGTGCCAGCAGTCGAGGGGGGGCAGACGGAGAGACCCAGTACTTC. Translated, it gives CASSRGGADGETQYF.

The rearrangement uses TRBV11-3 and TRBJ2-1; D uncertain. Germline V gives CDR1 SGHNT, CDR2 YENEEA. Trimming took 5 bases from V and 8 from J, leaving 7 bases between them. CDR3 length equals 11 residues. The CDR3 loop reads CASSLAHEQFF. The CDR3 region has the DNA TGTGCCAGCAGCCTGGCCCATGAGCAGTTCTTC.

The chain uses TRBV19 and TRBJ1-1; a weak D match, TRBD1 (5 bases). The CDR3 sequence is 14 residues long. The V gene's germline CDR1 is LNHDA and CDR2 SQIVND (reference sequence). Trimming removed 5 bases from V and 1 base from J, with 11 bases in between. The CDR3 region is CASSDRQTNTEAFF. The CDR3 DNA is TGTGCCAGTAGTGATAGACAGACGAACACTGAAGCTTTCTTT.

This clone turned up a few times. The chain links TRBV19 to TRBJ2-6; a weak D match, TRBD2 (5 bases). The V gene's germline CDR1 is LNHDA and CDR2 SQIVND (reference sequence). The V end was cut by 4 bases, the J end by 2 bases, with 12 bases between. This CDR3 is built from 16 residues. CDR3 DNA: TGTGCCAGTAGTAGGGCGGGTTCGGCTGGGGCCAACGTCCTGACTTTC. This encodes CASSRAGSAGANVLTF.

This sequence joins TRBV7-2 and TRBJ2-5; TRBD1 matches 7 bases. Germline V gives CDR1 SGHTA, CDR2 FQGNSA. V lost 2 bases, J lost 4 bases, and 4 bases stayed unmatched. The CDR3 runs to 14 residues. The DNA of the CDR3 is TGTGCCAGCAGCTTAAACAGGGGTAGAGAGACCCAGTACTTC. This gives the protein CASSLNRGRETQYF. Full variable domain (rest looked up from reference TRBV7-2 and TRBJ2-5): GAGVSQSPSNKVTEKGKDVELRCDPISGHTALYWYRQSLGQGLEFLIYFQGNSAPDKSGLPSDRFSAERTGGSVSTLTIQRTQQEDSAVYLCASSLNRGRETQYFGPGTRLLVL.

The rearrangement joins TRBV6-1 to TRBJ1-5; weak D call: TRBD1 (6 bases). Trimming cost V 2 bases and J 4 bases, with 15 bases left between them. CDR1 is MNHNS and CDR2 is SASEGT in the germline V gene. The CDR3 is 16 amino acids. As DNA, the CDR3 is TGTGCCAGCAGTGAAAGTCGGACAGCTACAAATCAGCCCCAGCATTTT. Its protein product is CASSESRTATNQPQHF.

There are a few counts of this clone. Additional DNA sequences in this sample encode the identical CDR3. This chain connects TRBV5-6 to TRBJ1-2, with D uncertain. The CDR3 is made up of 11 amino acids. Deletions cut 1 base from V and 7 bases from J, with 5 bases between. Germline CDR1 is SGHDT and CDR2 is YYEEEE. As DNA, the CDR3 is TGTGCCAGCAGCTTGAGTAGTGGCTACACCTTC. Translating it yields CASSLSSGYTF.

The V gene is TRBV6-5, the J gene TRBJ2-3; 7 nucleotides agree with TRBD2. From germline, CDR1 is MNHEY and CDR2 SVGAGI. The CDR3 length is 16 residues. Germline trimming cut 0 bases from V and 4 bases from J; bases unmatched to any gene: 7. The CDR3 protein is CASSYSGGRGSDTQYF. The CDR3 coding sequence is TGTGCCAGCAGTTACTCTGGCGGGAGAGGTTCAGATACGCAGTATTTT.